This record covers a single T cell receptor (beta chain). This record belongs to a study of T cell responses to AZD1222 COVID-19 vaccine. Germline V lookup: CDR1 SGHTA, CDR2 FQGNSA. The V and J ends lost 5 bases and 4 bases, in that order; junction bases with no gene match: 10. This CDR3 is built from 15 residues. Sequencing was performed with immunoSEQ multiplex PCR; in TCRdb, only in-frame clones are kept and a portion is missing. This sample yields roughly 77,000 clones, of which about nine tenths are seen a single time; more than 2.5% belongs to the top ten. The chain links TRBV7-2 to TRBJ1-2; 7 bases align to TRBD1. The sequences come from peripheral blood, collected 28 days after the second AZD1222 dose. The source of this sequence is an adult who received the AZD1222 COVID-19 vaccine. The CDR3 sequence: CASSPDQGQSYGYTF. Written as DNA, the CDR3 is TGTGCCAGCAGCCCAGACCAGGGACAGTCCTATGGCTACACCTTC.